This is a list of T cell receptor beta chains from one sample in a study of early T cells in non-severe SARS-CoV-2 infection. TCRdb re-called the 5' RACE reads through MiXCR, storing one row per CDR3 protein. The sample has about 50,000 distinct CDR3 sequences, more than 5.5% seen once. The sample consisted of whole blood, taken at baseline. The receptors derive from an adult who was a healthcare worker with PCR-confirmed SARS-CoV-2 infection or an uninfected control (not recorded which). Both conserved end residues are part of each CDR3. D genes are given only for firm matches. A row's size may be missing; if present it is once, few, many or a size class.

d_gene,abundance,v_gene,j_gene,CDR3aa,CDR3nt
TRBD1,few,TRBV5-6,TRBJ2-7,CASSWTGSYEQYF,TGTGCCAGCAGCTGGACAGGTTCCTACGAGCAGTACTTC
-,many,TRBV29-1,TRBJ1-6,CSVQEPNSPLHF,TGCAGCGTCCAGGAGCCGAATTCACCCCTCCACTTT
-,-,TRBV4-1,TRBJ1-3,CASSQEAVSGASAGNTIYF,TGCGCCAGCAGCCAAGAGGCCGTTTCGGGGGCATCAGCTGGAAACACCATATATTTT
-,-,TRBV20-1,TRBJ2-7,CSANGGPTFSYEQYF,TGCAGTGCTAATGGCGGACCAACCTTCTCCTACGAGCAGTACTTC
TRBD2,-,TRBV28,TRBJ2-1,CASSFPSGRPHSYNEQFF,TGTGCCAGCAGTTTTCCTAGCGGGAGACCCCACTCCTACAATGAGCAGTTCTTC
-,-,TRBV12-3/TRBV12-4,TRBJ2-5,CASSWAGTQETQYF,TGTGCCAGCAGTTGGGCGGGCACCCAAGAGACCCAGTACTTC
-,many,TRBV25-1,TRBJ2-6,CASKVTGANVLTF,TGTGCCAGCAAGGTTACTGGGGCCAACGTCCTGACTTTC
-,many,TRBV13,TRBJ2-2,CASSLGEGGTGELFF,TGTGCCAGCAGCTTAGGCGAGGGGGGCACCGGGGAGCTGTTTTTT
-,many,TRBV29-1,TRBJ1-1,CSVGRLGNTEAFF,TGCAGCGTTGGTCGTTTAGGGAACACTGAAGCTTTCTTT
-,-,TRBV5-1,TRBJ1-1,CASSLDGGTEAFF,TGCGCCAGCAGCTTGGATGGCGGCACTGAAGCTTTCTTT
-,many,TRBV6-2/TRBV6-3,TRBJ2-1,CASSTTGTFYNEQFF,TGTGCCAGCAGTACTACAGGGACATTCTACAATGAGCAGTTCTTC
TRBD2,-,TRBV3-1,TRBJ2-1,CASSRSGREQFF,TGTGCCAGCAGCCGTAGCGGGAGAGAGCAGTTCTTC
TRBD1,many,TRBV30,TRBJ1-6,CAWETRQGDGSPLHF,TGTGCCTGGGAGACGAGACAGGGGGACGGGTCACCCCTCCACTTT
-,medium-sized,TRBV4-3,TRBJ2-1,CASSREADLSYNEQFF,TGCGCCAGCAGCCGAGAAGCCGATCTCTCCTACAATGAGCAGTTCTTC
-,few,TRBV6-2/TRBV6-3,TRBJ1-2,CASSYPEESYTF,TGTGCCAGCAGTTATCCTGAGGAGAGCTACACCTTC
TRBD2,many,TRBV20-1,TRBJ2-1,CSARTSGSAYNEQFF,TGCAGTGCTAGGACTAGCGGGAGCGCATACAATGAGCAGTTCTTC
-,-,TRBV3-1,TRBJ2-3,CASSQTSQSTDTQYF,TGTGCCAGCAGCCAAACATCGCAGAGCACAGATACGCAGTATTTT
-,many,TRBV24-1,TRBJ2-1,CATSDFGGTSSYNEQFF,TGTGCCACCAGTGATTTCGGCGGGACCTCTAGCTACAATGAGCAGTTCTTC
TRBD1,many,TRBV5-1,TRBJ1-1,CASSSELRGPDTEAFF,TGCGCCAGCAGCTCGGAGCTTAGGGGGCCGGATACTGAAGCTTTCTTT
-,many,TRBV7-3,TRBJ2-3,CASSHGIGASTDTQYF,TGTGCCAGCAGCCACGGTATTGGTGCTAGCACAGATACGCAGTATTTT
-,many,TRBV5-1,TRBJ2-7,CASSGEPQGGDYEQYF,TGCGCCAGCAGCGGAGAGCCGCAGGGGGGCGACTACGAGCAGTACTTC
-,-,TRBV11-2,TRBJ2-5,CASSLLQETQYF,TGTGCCAGCAGCTTACTGCAAGAGACCCAGTACTTC
TRBD1,few,TRBV11-2,TRBJ2-1,CASSTRQGAVHNEQFF,TGTGCCAGCAGCACACGACAGGGGGCGGTCCACAATGAGCAGTTCTTC
-,few,TRBV20-1,TRBJ2-4,CSAASPGRELAKNIQYF,TGCAGTGCTGCCTCCCCGGGGCGGGAACTAGCCAAAAACATTCAGTACTTC
-,-,TRBV7-6,TRBJ1-4,CASSSQGSDEKLFF,TGTGCCAGCAGCTCTCAGGGGAGCGATGAAAAACTGTTTTTT
-,-,TRBV20-1,TRBJ1-3,CSASLNFIGKRNTIYF,TGCAGTGCTAGTTTAAATTTCATAGGGAAGCGAAACACCATATATTTT
TRBD1,-,TRBV29-1,TRBJ2-7,CSVPGGRTGTGYEQYF,TGCAGCGTTCCCGGGGGTCGGACAGGGACAGGCTACGAGCAGTACTTC
TRBD2,many,TRBV27,TRBJ2-1,CASSGLRTSGFSSYNEQFF,TGTGCCAGCAGTGGCCTGAGGACTAGCGGGTTCAGCTCCTACAATGAGCAGTTCTTC
-,-,TRBV20-1,TRBJ1-6,CSAAGALGGSPLHF,TGCAGTGCCGCCGGGGCTCTAGGGGGATCACCCCTCCACTTT
-,many,TRBV7-2,TRBJ1-5,CASSLGINQPQHF,TGTGCCAGCAGCTTGGGGATCAATCAGCCCCAGCATTTT
TRBD1,-,TRBV20-1,TRBJ2-7,CSARVNPRTGESYEQYF,TGCAGTGCTAGAGTCAACCCCCGGACAGGGGAATCCTACGAGCAGTACTTC
TRBD1,-,TRBV28,TRBJ1-1,CATYPGGNTEAFF,TGTGCCACCTACCCAGGGGGCAACACTGAAGCTTTCTTT
TRBD2,many,TRBV20-1,TRBJ2-1,CSTAGTLNEQFF,TGCAGTACAGCGGGGACCCTCAATGAGCAGTTCTTC
TRBD2,few,TRBV5-4,TRBJ2-1,CASSSPRGGTYNEQFF,TGTGCCAGCAGCTCCCCTAGGGGAGGGACCTACAATGAGCAGTTCTTC
-,few,TRBV2,TRBJ2-1,CASRVWGSYNEQFF,TGTGCCAGCAGGGTGTGGGGCTCCTACAATGAGCAGTTCTTC
-,-,TRBV12-5,TRBJ2-7,CASGLSGSPREQYF,TGTGCTAGTGGTTTGTCGGGCAGCCCACGGGAGCAGTACTTC
-,many,TRBV28,TRBJ1-2,CASARAYGYTF,TGTGCCAGCGCCAGGGCGTATGGCTACACCTTC
TRBD2,few,TRBV5-4,TRBJ2-1,CASSSLGLARNEQFF,TGTGCCAGCAGCTCCTTGGGACTAGCTCGCAATGAGCAGTTCTTC
-,medium-sized,TRBV6-5,TRBJ2-2,CASSYVGGELFF,TGTGCCAGCAGTTACGTTGGCGGGGAGCTGTTTTTT
-,-,TRBV11-2,TRBJ2-2,CASSHIPGTGELFF,TGTGCCAGCAGCCATATACCCGGTACCGGGGAGCTGTTTTTT
-,many,TRBV20-1,TRBJ2-7,CSARDDLGPTGYEQYF,TGCAGTGCTAGAGACGACCTCGGACCGACTGGGTACGAGCAGTACTTC
TRBD2,-,TRBV4-2,TRBJ2-3,CARDGLADTQYF,TGTGCCAGGGACGGACTAGCAGATACGCAGTATTTT
-,many,TRBV5-4,TRBJ1-2,CASSPLDRSNGYTF,TGTGCCAGCAGCCCCTTAGACAGAAGTAATGGCTACACCTTC
-,-,TRBV11-3,TRBJ1-1,CASSPRAGSTEAFF,TGTGCCAGCAGCCCCCGGGCAGGGAGCACTGAAGCTTTCTTT
TRBD2,many,TRBV5-1,TRBJ2-1,CASSSLAGAFVRDEQFF,TGCGCCAGCAGCTCATTAGCGGGAGCGTTCGTAAGGGATGAGCAGTTCTTC
-,many,TRBV20-1,TRBJ2-7,CSVPPRTTYEQYF,TGCAGTGTACCCCCCCGGACCACCTACGAGCAGTACTTC
-,-,TRBV4-1,TRBJ2-1,CASTLRIDNEQFF,TGCGCCAGCACCCTTCGGATCGACAATGAGCAGTTCTTC